This TCR beta chain was recovered during a study of CDR3 diversity in severe acne. One entry per CDR3 protein, called by TCRdb with MiXCR from the PCR reads. This table holds more than 80,000 distinct CDR3 sequences, 45% to 50% found once. The germline V gene has CDR1 LNHDA and CDR2 SQIVND (reference sequence). The V and J ends lost 3 bases and 1 base respectively, with 10 bases between them. CDR3 length: 15 amino acids. This clonotype was observed a handful of times. This chain connects TRBV19 to TRBJ1-5; possible D gene TRBD1, 5 bases. The clonotype comes from a male donor with severe acne vulgaris. Sample: blood. The CDR3 reads CASSIGAGSNQPQHF. DNA for the CDR3: TGTGCCAGTAGTATTGGAGCAGGGAGCAATCAGCCCCAGCATTTT.